This T cell receptor (beta chain) was obtained from a study of CD8 T cells in Susac syndrome. General study points: The study conceded that relatively few individuals underwent its TCR sequencing and HLA analysis.

The multiple sclerosis controls, all treatment-naive patients, had relapsing-remitting disease that was stable or active. Of note for this clonotype: The antigen is unknown.

An input of 0.5 to 1 ug of RNA was subjected to reverse transcription using random hexamers. A multiplex approach, immunoSEQ multiplex PCR, amplified TCR beta CDR3 across 54 Vbeta and 13 Jbeta. Via MiXCR, TCRdb re-called the immunoSEQ multiplex PCR reads, giving one row per CDR3 protein. The sample has some 400,000 distinct CDR3 sequences; approximately 85% are singletons. This TCR was sampled from a human donor with multiple sclerosis. Input material: CD8+ T cells from PBMCs.

The CDR3 nucleotides read TGTGCCAGCAGTCTAACCGGCGGGGTCCCCAATTCACCCCTCCACTTT. Translating it yields CASSLTGGVPNSPLHF. This chain joins TRBV27 and TRBJ1-6; D unclear. This CDR3 has 16 residues. CDR1 is MNHEY and CDR2 is SMNVEV in the germline V gene (reference sequence). V was shortened by 5 bases and J by 7 bases, with 18 bases between the two germline ends.